What follows describes a single T cell receptor (beta chain). Only in-frame clones appear in the TCRdb table, and some are missing; sequencing was by immunoSEQ multiplex PCR. In the table there are about 47,000 clones, roughly 80% of which are singletons. This sample is part of a study of control samples from healthy donors and cancer patients. The source is a man in his sixties or seventies in good health. Input material: blood.

The CDR3 region has the DNA TGTGCCAGCAGCCAACCAACGGCGGACAGGGTGGGCTACAATGAGCAGTTCTTC. Its translation is CASSQPTADRVGYNEQFF. The V and J genes are TRBV4-2 and TRBJ2-1, with 8 bases identical to TRBD1. The CDR3 runs 18 residues. Losses at the gene ends were 2 bases for V and 3 bases for J; bases not matched to a gene: 12. Germline CDR1 and CDR2: LGHNA and YNFKEQ.